This T cell receptor beta chain was captured in a study of shared clonotypes between healthy human individuals. Turning to this clone: The antigen is not known.

Findings and limits, study-wide: Naive CD4 clonotypes overlapped across a few donors at approximately 4.5%.

CDR3 length: 13 amino acids. Trimming shortened V by 4 bases and J by 4 bases, and 11 bases separated the two germline ends. CDR1 LNHDA and CDR2 SQIVND come from the germline V gene (reference sequence). In the original workflow: Sequence data from immunoSEQ were junction-only and lacked quality scores; consequently, filtering differed. The protocol was immunoSEQ multiplex PCR, while the TCRdb copy is restricted to in-frame clones and leaves out a portion. Clonal size and the V and J genes are those of that table, whereas D and trimming came from the DNA. The sample lists 1,500,000 or so clones, approximately 98.5% occurring once.

The sequencing sample was made of naive CD4+ T cells sorted from blood. Subset: CD45RA+ positively selected. V usage is TRBV19 and J usage is TRBJ2-7; D possibly corresponds to TRBD2 (6 bases). The sequence came from a man aged 25 to 45 in good health. CDR3 loop: CASSTTRRYEQYF. The CDR3 DNA reads as TGTGCCAGTAGTACGACTAGAAGGTACGAGCAGTACTTC.